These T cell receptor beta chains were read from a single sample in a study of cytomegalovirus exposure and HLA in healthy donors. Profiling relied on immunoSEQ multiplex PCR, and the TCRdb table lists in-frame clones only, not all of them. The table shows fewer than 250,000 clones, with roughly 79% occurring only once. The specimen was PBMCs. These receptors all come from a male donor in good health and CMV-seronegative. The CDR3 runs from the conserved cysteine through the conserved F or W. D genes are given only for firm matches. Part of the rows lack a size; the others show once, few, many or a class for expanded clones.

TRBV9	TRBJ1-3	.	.	CASEGGNTIYF	TGTGCCAGTGAGGGGGGGAACACCATATATTTT
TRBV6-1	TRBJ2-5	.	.	CASSERRGGQETQYF	TGTGCCAGCAGTGAACGGAGGGGGGGACAAGAGACCCAGTACTTC
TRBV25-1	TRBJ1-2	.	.	CASSASGGYGYTF	TGTGCCAGCAGCGCCTCCGGGGGCTATGGCTACACCTTC
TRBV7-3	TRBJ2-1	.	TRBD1	CASSLEGQGYNEQFF	TGTGCCAGCAGCTTAGAGGGACAGGGGTACAATGAGCAGTTCTTC
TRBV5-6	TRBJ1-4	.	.	CASSLRGTNEKLFF	TGTGCCAGCAGCTTGCGGGGGACTAATGAAAAACTGTTTTTT
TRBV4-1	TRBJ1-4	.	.	CASSQEWYPGEKLFF	TGCGCCAGCAGCCAAGAATGGTACCCCGGTGAAAAACTGTTTTTT
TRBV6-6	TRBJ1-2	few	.	CASSYQGSGGYGYTF	TGTGCCAGCAGTTACCAGGGATCCGGGGGCTATGGCTACACCTTC
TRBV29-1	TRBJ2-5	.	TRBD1	CSVALSRDRVQETQYF	TGCAGCGTTGCCCTCTCTCGGGACAGGGTTCAAGAGACCCAGTACTTC
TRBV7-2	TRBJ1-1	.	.	CASSSQGNTEAFF	TGTGCCAGCAGCTCACAGGGGAACACTGAAGCTTTCTTT
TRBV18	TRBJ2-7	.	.	CASSHIGLDAPGEQYF	TGTGCCAGCTCACATATAGGCCTCGACGCGCCGGGCGAGCAGTACTTC
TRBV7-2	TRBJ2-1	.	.	CASSAGRYNEQFF	TGTGCCAGCAGCGCCGGTCGCTACAATGAGCAGTTCTTC
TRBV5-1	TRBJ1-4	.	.	CASSLWMEGRKLFF	TGCGCCAGCAGCTTGTGGATGGAGGGGCGAAAACTGTTTTTT
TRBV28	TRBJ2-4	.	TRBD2	CASGIAGSTAKNIQYF	TGTGCCAGCGGAATAGCGGGATCAACAGCCAAAAACATTCAGTACTTC
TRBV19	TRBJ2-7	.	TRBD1	CASSQGASEQYF	TGTGCCAGTAGTCAGGGGGCAAGCGAGCAGTACTTC
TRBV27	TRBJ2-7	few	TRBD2	CASSLKRGGSYEQYF	TGTGCCAGCAGTTTAAAGCGGGGGGGTTCCTACGAGCAGTACTTC
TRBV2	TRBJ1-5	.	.	CASSGRGGSNQPQHF	TGTGCCAGCAGTGGTAGGGGAGGCAGCAATCAGCCCCAGCATTTT
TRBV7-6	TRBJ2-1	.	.	CASSHGLGQANEQFF	TGTGCCAGCAGCCACGGGCTGGGGCAGGCGAATGAGCAGTTCTTC
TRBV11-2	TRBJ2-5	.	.	CASSLDLGGETQYF	TGTGCCAGCAGCTTAGATTTAGGGGGAGAGACCCAGTACTTC
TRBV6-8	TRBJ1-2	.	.	CASSRHREGYGYTF	TGTGCCAGCAGCCGCCACAGGGAGGGGTATGGCTACACCTTC
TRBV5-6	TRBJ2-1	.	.	CASSLLDIWSYNEQFF	TGTGCCAGCAGCTTGCTGGACATATGGTCCTACAATGAGCAGTTCTTC
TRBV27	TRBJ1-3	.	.	CADGNFSGNTIYF	TGTGCCGACGGGAATTTCTCTGGAAACACCATATATTTT
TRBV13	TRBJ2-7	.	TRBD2	CASSSERGYEQYF	TGTGCCAGCAGCTCTGAGCGGGGGTACGAGCAGTACTTC
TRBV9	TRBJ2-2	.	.	CASSVGLNTGELFF	TGTGCCAGCAGCGTAGGACTTAACACCGGGGAGCTGTTTTTT
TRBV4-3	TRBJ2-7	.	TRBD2	CASSQESAGVAYEQYF	TGCGCCAGCAGCCAAGAATCGGCGGGGGTGGCCTACGAGCAGTACTTC
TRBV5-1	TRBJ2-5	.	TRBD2	CASSSGRGETQYF	TGCGCCAGCAGCTCGGGGCGGGGGGAGACCCAGTACTTC
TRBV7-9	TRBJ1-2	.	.	CSAGETGSGYTF	TGTTCCGCAGGAGAAACAGGGTCTGGCTACACCTTC
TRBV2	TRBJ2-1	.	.	CASSVPQEGGNNEQFF	TGTGCCAGCAGTGTCCCGCAGGAGGGAGGCAACAATGAGCAGTTCTTC
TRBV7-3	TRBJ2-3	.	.	CASSLSSDTQYF	TGTGCCAGCAGCTTATCTTCAGATACGCAGTATTTT
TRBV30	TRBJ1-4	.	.	CAWSVQGWVEKLFF	TGTGCCTGGAGTGTACAGGGTTGGGTTGAAAAACTGTTTTTT
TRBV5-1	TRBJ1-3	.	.	CASSLGQAPSGNTIYF	TGCGCCAGCAGCTTGGGACAGGCGCCCTCTGGAAACACCATATATTTT
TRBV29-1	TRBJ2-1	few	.	CSVGTETYNEQFF	TGCAGCGTTGGTACAGAAACCTACAATGAGCAGTTCTTC
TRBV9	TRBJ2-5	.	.	CASSVSPGREETQYF	TGTGCCAGCAGCGTAAGTCCAGGGCGTGAAGAGACCCAGTACTTC
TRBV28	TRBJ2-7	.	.	CASTAPQGLAYEQYF	TGTGCCAGCACCGCACCTCAGGGGCTCGCCTACGAGCAGTACTTC
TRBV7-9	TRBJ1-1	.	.	CASSLAAGVTEAFF	TGTGCCAGCAGCTTGGCAGCAGGGGTAACTGAAGCTTTCTTT
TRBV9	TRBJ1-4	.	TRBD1	CASSVAVNRGEKLFF	TGTGCCAGCAGCGTAGCGGTCAACAGGGGAGAAAAACTGTTTTTT
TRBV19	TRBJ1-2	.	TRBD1	CASTPDRGQGYGYTF	TGTGCCAGTACTCCCGACAGGGGTCAAGGCTATGGCTACACCTTC
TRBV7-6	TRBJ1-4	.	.	CASAGGTNEKLFF	TGTGCCAGCGCGGGTGGAACTAATGAAAAACTGTTTTTT
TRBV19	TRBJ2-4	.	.	CASSINPTRGAFILAKNIQYF	TGTGCCAGTAGTATAAACCCAACCCGGGGGGCGTTTATTCTGGCCAAAAACATTCAGTACTTC
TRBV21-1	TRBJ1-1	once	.	CASTTGQMNTEAFF	TGTGCCAGCACTACGGGACAGATGAACACTGAAGCTTTCTTT
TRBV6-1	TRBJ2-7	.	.	CASSVTQGYEQYF	TGTGCCAGCAGTGTGACCCAGGGGTACGAGCAGTACTTC
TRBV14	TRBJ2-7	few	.	CASSQEWRGRTYYEQYF	TGTGCCAGCAGCCAAGAATGGCGGGGCCGAACCTACTACGAGCAGTACTTC